What follows is one T cell receptor (beta chain) and its context. Its target is not known. The CDR3 contains 15 residues. The germline V gene encodes CDR1 MNHEY and CDR2 SMNVEV (reference sequence). V was trimmed by 4 bases and J by 6 bases, leaving 16 bases between them. These data are taken from a study of shared clonotypes between healthy human individuals. The study, taken as a whole, reports: It was anticipated that sequencing depth would influence how many clonotypes donors shared. Generation probability values for non-shared clonotypes were lower than those for clonotypes shared by all four donors.

Authors' data handling: Filtering of immunoSEQ junctional sequences could not match full-length read filtering. Some clones are missing from TCRdb's copy, which holds only in-frame ones; the method was immunoSEQ multiplex PCR. Clonal size and the V and J genes are those of that table, whereas D and trimming came from the DNA. The data show more than 2,000,000 clones, more than 80% seen once. Sequencing used naive CD4+ T cells sorted from blood. The subset: CD45RA+ positively selected. This sequence was found in a young man in good health. V and J are TRBV27 and TRBJ1-5; no reliable D call. The CDR3 reads CASSSSTVPSQPQHF. DNA of the CDR3: TGTGCCAGCAGTTCCTCGACCGTTCCCAGTCAGCCCCAGCATTTT.